This T cell receptor (beta chain) was captured in a study of cytomegalovirus exposure and HLA in healthy donors. About the study: Of 300 to 500 genotyped donors, 81% grouped in the Caucasian-associated ancestry cluster.

Primers included in the PCR were 60 Vbeta and 13 Jbeta primers. Data came from immunoSEQ multiplex PCR; TCRdb stores just in-frame clones and leaves some out. This sample carries approximately 38,000 clones, with approximately 1.4% going to the ten biggest clones. As regards this clone: Its antigen is currently unknown.

Study-wide results and limits: 164 TCR beta chains were listed as cytomegalovirus-associated.

The source is a man aged 25 to 45 in good health and CMV-seronegative. Sequencing was done on a sample of PBMCs.

CDR3 in DNA: TGTGCCAGCAGCTTAGGTGGAACAGGGAACTATGGCTACACCTTC. Its protein is CASSLGGTGNYGYTF. The chain is built from TRBV7-3 and TRBJ1-2, with a tentative D call TRBD1 (6 bases). The CDR3 has 15 amino acids. Between the trimmed V and J ends, which lost 2 bases and 2 bases, there was a span of 12 bases. Germline V CDR1 and CDR2: SGHTA, FQGTGA. The full variable domain, completed using reference TRBV7-3 and TRBJ1-2, is GAGVSQTPSNKVTEKGKYVELRCDPISGHTALYWYRQSLGQGPEFLIYFQGTGAADDSGLPNDRFFAVRPEGSVSTLKIQRTERGDSAVYLCASSLGGTGNYGYTFGSGTRLTVV.